Listed here are 22 T cell receptor beta chains from one sample, sequenced in a study of T cell changes during pregnancy in multiple sclerosis. TCRdb keeps only in-frame clones here, not all; method: immunoSEQ multiplex PCR. In the table there are tens of thousands of clones, roughly 94% of which are singletons. Sequenced material: CD4+ T cells from peripheral blood mononuclear cells, taken after pregnancy. The receptor set was obtained from a female donor with multiple sclerosis, enrolled in a pregnancy study.

V is TRBV4-1 and J is TRBJ1-4; the match to TRBD1 covers 7 bases. Looked up from germline, CDR1 is MGHRA and CDR2 is YSYEKL. This CDR3 region has 18 residues. The trim removed 4 bases at V and 7 bases at J, leaving 18 bases unmatched. CDR3 in DNA: TGCGCCAGCAGCCCCATTCGCGTAAAGAGGGGGCTTCTTGAAAAACTGTTTTTT. Amino acid sequence: CASSPIRVKRGLLEKLFF.

The V and J genes are TRBV28 and TRBJ1-3, with D possibly TRBD1 on 6 matching bases. Between the trimmed V and J ends, which lost 6 bases and 3 bases, there was a span of 15 bases. Per the germline V gene, CDR1 is MDHEN and CDR2 is SYDVKM. The CDR3 runs to 15 residues. In DNA form, the CDR3 reads TGTGCCAGCAGCGCTCCAGGGGACGGTGGAAACACCATATATTTT. This encodes CASSAPGDGGNTIYF.

This chain links TRBV28 with TRBJ1-2, with D uncertain. The CDR3 runs 14 residues. V was trimmed by 3 bases and J by 0 bases, leaving 8 bases between them. From germline, CDR1 is MDHEN and CDR2 SYDVKM. The DNA of the CDR3 is TGTGCCAGCAGTTTGGTCAGAACTAACTATGGCTACACCTTC. This codes for CASSLVRTNYGYTF.

V is TRBV4-3 and J is TRBJ2-7; D ambiguous. This CDR3 is 14 amino acids long. Deletions cut 4 bases from V and 2 bases from J, with 12 bases between. Germline V gives CDR1 LGHNA, CDR2 YSLEER. CDR3 residues: CASSRSNAAYEQYF. The CDR3 region has the DNA TGCGCCAGCAGCCGGTCAAACGCAGCCTACGAGCAGTACTTC.

The chain joins TRBV11-3 to TRBJ1-1; 7 bases fit TRBD1. The CDR3 is made up of 12 amino acids. V gave up 6 bases and J gave up 9 bases; unmatched junction bases: 7. From germline, CDR1 is SGHNT and CDR2 YENEEA. The CDR3 is CASSRRGQKAFF. Written as DNA, the CDR3 is TGTGCCAGCAGTCGTAGGGGACAGAAAGCTTTCTTT.

V usage is TRBV5-6 and J usage is TRBJ2-1, with 8 positions matching TRBD2. Germline trimming cut 1 base from V and 4 bases from J; bases unmatched to any gene: 4. The germline CDR1 and CDR2 sequences are SGHDT and YYEEEE. The CDR3 is 15 residues long. The CDR3 sequence is CASSLISGSYNEQFF. The CDR3 nucleotides are TGTGCCAGCAGCTTGATCAGCGGGAGTTACAATGAGCAGTTCTTC.

The chain links TRBV7-2 to TRBJ2-7; D call uncertain. This CDR3 has 11 residues. V was clipped by 5 bases and J by 4 bases, with 6 bases between them. The germline V gene encodes CDR1 SGHTA and CDR2 FQGNSA. The CDR3 bases are TGTGCCAGCAGCCCCGGTTACGAGCAGTACTTC. Its translation is CASSPGYEQYF.

V gene TRBV5-1 combines with J gene TRBJ2-3; tentative D call: TRBD2 (6 bases). Germline values: CDR1 SGHRS, CDR2 YFSETQ. Trimming cost V 8 bases and J 2 bases, with 12 bases left between them. The CDR3 loop spans 13 amino acids. The CDR3: CASSREHTDTQYF. In nucleotides, the CDR3 is TGCGCCAGTTCGCGGGAACACACAGATACGCAGTATTTT.

V usage is TRBV13 and J usage is TRBJ1-4; the D gene is possibly TRBD1 (5 bases). The V gene lost 5 bases and the J gene lost 5 bases, with 15 bases spanning the gap. From germline, CDR1 is PRHDT and CDR2 FYEKMQ (reference sequence). CDR3 size: 15 residues. CDR3 sequence: CASSLQEGKNEKLFF. As DNA, the CDR3 is TGTGCCAGCAGCCTACAGGAGGGCAAGAATGAAAAACTGTTTTTT.

This rearrangement joins TRBV28 to TRBJ1-5, with D maybe TRBD1 (5 bases). CDR1 and CDR2 from the germline V gene are MDHEN and SYDVKM. V was trimmed by 3 bases and J by 4 bases, leaving 16 bases between them. CDR3 size: 16 residues. CDR3 nucleotides: TGTGCCAGCAGTTTCGGGGGGGGAATATCAAATCAGCCCCAGCATTTT. Translating it yields CASSFGGGISNQPQHF.

The V gene is TRBV28, the J gene TRBJ1-1; D not certain. V lost 10 bases, J lost 1 base, and 13 bases lay in between. The CDR3 runs to 13 residues. The germline V gene has CDR1 MDHEN and CDR2 SYDVKM. The CDR3 is CAISGVANTEAFF. CDR3 nucleotides: TGTGCCATTAGCGGGGTGGCGAACACTGAAGCTTTCTTT.

The rearrangement joins TRBV5-1 to TRBJ1-4; tentative D call: TRBD1 (5 bases). V lost 4 bases to trimming and J lost 3 bases, with 10 bases between them. The CDR3 runs to 14 residues. Germline CDR1 is SGHRS and CDR2 is YFSETQ. CDR3 coding DNA: TGCGCCAGCAGCCGTGACAGCGCTAATGAAAAACTGTTTTTT. Amino acids: CASSRDSANEKLFF. The full variable domain, completed using reference TRBV5-1 and TRBJ1-4, is KAGVTQTPRYLIKTRGQQVTLSCSPISGHRSVSWYQQTPGQGLQFLFEYFSETQRNKGNFPGRFSGRQFSNSRSEMNVSTLELGDSALYLCASSRDSANEKLFFGSGTQLSVL.

V is TRBV5-4 and J is TRBJ2-3, with 8 bases aligning to TRBD1. Unmatched junction bases numbered 7, after V lost 0 bases and J lost 7 bases. CDR3 length equals 15 residues. Germline V gene lookup returns CDR1 SGHNT and CDR2 YYREEE (reference sequence). CDR3 region: CASSLGDYRGNTQYF. CDR3 coding DNA: TGTGCCAGCAGCTTGGGTGACTACAGGGGGAATACGCAGTATTTT.

The V gene is TRBV27, the J gene TRBJ2-7, with D tentatively TRBD2 (6 bases). V was clipped by 6 bases and J by 0 bases, with 12 bases between them. Per the germline V gene, CDR1 is MNHEY and CDR2 is SMNVEV (reference sequence). This CDR3 is built from 14 residues. CDR3 nucleotide sequence: TGTGCCAGCAGCCCCCGGGACTCCTCCTACGAGCAGTACTTC. It encodes CASSPRDSSYEQYF.

The J gene is TRBJ1-1, the V gene TRBV5-4; TRBD1 matches at 11 bases. Germline lookup yields CDR1 SGHNT and CDR2 YYREEE (reference sequence). The CDR3 is made up of 14 amino acids. J lost 5 bases, V lost 4 bases, and 4 bases had no gene match. CDR3 protein: CASSPDRGRTEAFF. CDR3 DNA: TGTGCCAGCAGCCCGGACAGGGGGCGGACTGAAGCTTTCTTT.

This clone turned up a few times. The V and J genes are TRBV7-6 and TRBJ2-2, with 10 bases matching TRBD2. The CDR3 has 16 residues. Germline CDR1 is SGHVS and CDR2 is FNYEAQ. V gave up 4 bases and J gave up 4 bases; unmatched junction bases: 6. CDR3 nucleotide sequence: TGTGCCAGCAGCTCAGGGACTAGCGTCGCCACCGGGGAGCTGTTTTTT. Protein sequence: CASSSGTSVATGELFF.

The rearrangement links TRBV6-5 to TRBJ2-1; 11 nucleotides match TRBD2. The V and J ends lost 6 bases and 10 bases, in that order; junction bases with no gene match: 11. Per the germline V gene, CDR1 is MNHEY and CDR2 is SVGAGI. The CDR3 length is 15 residues. CDR3 protein: CASRRLAGFPSEQFF. The CDR3, as DNA: TGTGCCAGCAGAAGACTAGCGGGATTTCCCTCAGAGCAGTTCTTC.

In DNA form, the CDR3 reads TGTGCCAGTAGTACGGACGGATTACAGGTCACTGAAGCTTTCTTT. This encodes CASSTDGLQVTEAFF. The rearrangement links TRBV19 to TRBJ1-1, with a weak D call TRBD1 (5 bases). The V end was cut by 4 bases, the J end by 4 bases, with 16 bases between. The CDR3 extends over 15 amino acids. Germline V gene data show CDR1 as LNHDA and CDR2 as SQIVND (reference sequence).

This clone has just a few counts. V and J are TRBV11-1 and TRBJ2-7; TRBD1 matches 8 bases. The CDR3 consists of 15 residues. The junction had 4 bases not matched to a gene; V was cut back by 3 bases and J by 0 bases. CDR1 is SGHAT, CDR2 FQDESV, per germline (reference sequence). The CDR3 nucleotides read TGTGCCAGCAGCTTGGGGACAGGAGCCTCCTACGAGCAGTACTTC. Its protein is CASSLGTGASYEQYF.

The CDR3 DNA reads as TGCAGCGTTGACCCCACAGGGGTTGGAAACACCATATATTTT. Its translation is CSVDPTGVGNTIYF. This chain links TRBV29-1 with TRBJ1-3, with 7 bases matching TRBD1. This CDR3 has 14 residues. V trimming: 3 bases; J trimming: 3 bases; junction bases outside the gene matches: 5. Germline V gene sequence: CDR1 SQVTM, CDR2 ANQGSEA.

Concerning this clone: At one boundary the junction diverges from the germline segment, which might be a read error. The chain combines TRBV5-1 with TRBJ2-5; D call uncertain. The CDR3 has 12 amino acids. Per the germline V gene, CDR1 is SGHRS and CDR2 is YFSETQ. DNA for the CDR3: TGCGCCAGCAGCTTCCCTGGAGAGGCCCAGTACTTC. This encodes CASSFPGEAQYF.

V and J are TRBV12-5 and TRBJ1-1, with 9 bases lining up with TRBD1. The CDR3 sequence is 13 residues long. J lost 6 bases, V lost 6 bases, and 5 bases had no gene match. In germline, CDR1 is LGHNT, CDR2 FRNRAP. DNA for the CDR3: TGTGCTAGTGGGGGACAGGGAGGATCTGAAGCTTTCTTT. Translating gives CASGGQGGSEAFF.